The clone carrying this T cell receptor beta chain was counted between two and nine times. Its antigen remains unknown. The source of the sample is a study of beta chain features in type 1 diabetes. Germline V gene data show CDR1 as MDHEN and CDR2 as SYDVKM. The V gene end was trimmed by 5 bases and the J gene end by 8 bases; junction bases not matched to a gene: 4. The CDR3 runs to 14 residues. Study findings and constraints: Researchers report that Type 1 diabetes patients had moderately but significantly shorter TCRB CDR3s across all four CD4+ subsets.

cDNA synthesis used the whole RNA isolate, giving expressed TCRB sequences. TCRdb keeps only in-frame clones here, not all; method: immunoSEQ multiplex PCR. This table holds roughly 42,000 clones, 50% found once. The sample was stem cell memory CD4+ T cells from blood. This TCR was recovered from a woman between 25 and 40 years old in good health. This chain connects TRBV28 to TRBJ1-4, with 11 bases that match TRBD1. For the CDR3, the DNA is TGTGCCAGCAGTCCGGGACAGGGGGTCGAAAAACTGTTTTTT. Residues: CASSPGQGVEKLFF. The entire variable domain, with the rest obtained from reference TRBV28 and TRBJ1-4, is as follows: DVKVTQSSRYLVKRTGEKVFLECVQDMDHENMFWYRQDPGLGLRLIYFSYDVKMKEKGDIPEGYSVSREKKERFSLILESASTNQTSMYLCASSPGQGVEKLFFGSGTQLSVL.